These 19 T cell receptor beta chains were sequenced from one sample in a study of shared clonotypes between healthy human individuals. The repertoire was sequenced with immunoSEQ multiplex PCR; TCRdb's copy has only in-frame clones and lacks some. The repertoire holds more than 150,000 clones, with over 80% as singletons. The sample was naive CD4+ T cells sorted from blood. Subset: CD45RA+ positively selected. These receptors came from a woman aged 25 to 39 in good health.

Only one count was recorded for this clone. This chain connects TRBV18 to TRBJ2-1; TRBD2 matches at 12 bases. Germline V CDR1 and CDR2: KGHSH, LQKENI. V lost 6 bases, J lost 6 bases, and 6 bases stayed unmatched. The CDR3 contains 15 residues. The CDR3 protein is CASSATSGSLNEQFF. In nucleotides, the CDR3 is TGTGCCAGCTCCGCGACTAGCGGGAGCCTCAATGAGCAGTTCTTC.

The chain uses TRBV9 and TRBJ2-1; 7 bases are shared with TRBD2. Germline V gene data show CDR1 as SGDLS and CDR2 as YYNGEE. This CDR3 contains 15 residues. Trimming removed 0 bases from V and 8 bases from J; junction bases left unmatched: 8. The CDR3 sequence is CASSVGRGSRDEQFF. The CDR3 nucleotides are TGTGCCAGCAGCGTAGGTCGCGGGAGTCGGGATGAGCAGTTCTTC.

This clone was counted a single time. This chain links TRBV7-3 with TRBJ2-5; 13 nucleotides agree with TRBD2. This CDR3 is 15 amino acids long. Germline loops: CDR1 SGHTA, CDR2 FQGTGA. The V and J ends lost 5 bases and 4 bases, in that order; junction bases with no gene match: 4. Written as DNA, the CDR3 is TGTGCCAGCAGCCCGGGGACTAGCGGGACAGAGACCCAGTACTTC. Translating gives CASSPGTSGTETQYF.

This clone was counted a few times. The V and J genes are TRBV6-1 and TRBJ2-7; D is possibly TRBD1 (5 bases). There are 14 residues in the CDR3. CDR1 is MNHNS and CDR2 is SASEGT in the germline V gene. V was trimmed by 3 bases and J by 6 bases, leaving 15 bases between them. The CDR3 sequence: CASSEVRQLAEQYF. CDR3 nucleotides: TGTGCCAGCAGTGAGGTACGACAGCTCGCCGAGCAGTACTTC.

CDR3 amino acids: CASSWGDNTEAFF. In DNA form, the CDR3 reads TGCGCCAGCAGTTGGGGGGATAACACTGAAGCTTTCTTT. The chain employs TRBV5-1 and TRBJ1-1; D may be TRBD1 (5 bases). The CDR3 consists of 13 residues. V was trimmed by 5 bases and J by 2 bases, leaving 10 bases between them. Germline CDR1 is SGHRS and CDR2 is YFSETQ.

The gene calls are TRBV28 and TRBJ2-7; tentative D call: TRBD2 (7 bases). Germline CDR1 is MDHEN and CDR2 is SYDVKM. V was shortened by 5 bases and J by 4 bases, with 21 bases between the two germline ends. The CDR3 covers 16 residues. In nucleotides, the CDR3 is TGTGCCAGCAGTCCCACGGCCGGGCGGGGGCCTTACGAGCAGTACTTC. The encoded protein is CASSPTAGRGPYEQYF.

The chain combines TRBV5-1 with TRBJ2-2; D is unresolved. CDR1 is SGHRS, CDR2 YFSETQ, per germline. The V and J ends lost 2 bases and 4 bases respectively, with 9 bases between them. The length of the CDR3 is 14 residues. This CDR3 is CASSLSQGTGELFF. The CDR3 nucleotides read TGCGCCAGCAGCTTAAGTCAAGGCACCGGGGAGCTGTTTTTT.

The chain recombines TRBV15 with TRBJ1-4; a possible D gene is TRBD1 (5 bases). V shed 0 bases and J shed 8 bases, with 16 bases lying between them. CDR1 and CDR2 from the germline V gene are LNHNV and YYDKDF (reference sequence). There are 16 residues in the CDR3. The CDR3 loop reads CATSREVRTPGEKLFF. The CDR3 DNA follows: TGTGCCACCAGCAGAGAGGTGAGGACACCGGGAGAAAAACTGTTTTTT.

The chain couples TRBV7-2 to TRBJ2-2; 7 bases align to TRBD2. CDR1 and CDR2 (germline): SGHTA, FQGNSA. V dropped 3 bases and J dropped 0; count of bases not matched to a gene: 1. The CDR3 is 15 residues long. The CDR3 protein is CASSLGGANTGELFF. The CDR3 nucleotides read TGTGCCAGCAGCTTGGGAGGGGCGAACACCGGGGAGCTGTTTTTT. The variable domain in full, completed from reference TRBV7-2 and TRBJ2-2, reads GAGVSQSPSNKVTEKGKDVELRCDPISGHTALYWYRQSLGQGLEFLIYFQGNSAPDKSGLPSDRFSAERTGGSVSTLTIQRTQQEDSAVYLCASSLGGANTGELFFGEGSRLTVL.

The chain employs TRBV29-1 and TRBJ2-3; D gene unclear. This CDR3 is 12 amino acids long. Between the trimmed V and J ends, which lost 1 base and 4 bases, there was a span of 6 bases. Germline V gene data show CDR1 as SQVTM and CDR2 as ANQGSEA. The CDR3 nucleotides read TGCAGCGTTGAAGCCAGCTCAGATACGCAGTATTTT. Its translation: CSVEASSDTQYF.

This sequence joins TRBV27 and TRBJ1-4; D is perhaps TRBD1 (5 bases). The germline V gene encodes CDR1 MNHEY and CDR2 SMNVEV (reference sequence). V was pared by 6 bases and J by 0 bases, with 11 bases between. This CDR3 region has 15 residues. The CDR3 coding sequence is TGTGCCAGCAGCCGGGACTTCGCAACTAATGAAAAACTGTTTTTT. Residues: CASSRDFATNEKLFF.

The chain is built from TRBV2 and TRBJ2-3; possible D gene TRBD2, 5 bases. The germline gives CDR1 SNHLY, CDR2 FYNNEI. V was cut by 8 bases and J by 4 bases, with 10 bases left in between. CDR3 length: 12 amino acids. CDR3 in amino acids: CASGAGADTQYF. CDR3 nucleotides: TGTGCCAGCGGAGCCGGGGCAGATACGCAGTATTTT.

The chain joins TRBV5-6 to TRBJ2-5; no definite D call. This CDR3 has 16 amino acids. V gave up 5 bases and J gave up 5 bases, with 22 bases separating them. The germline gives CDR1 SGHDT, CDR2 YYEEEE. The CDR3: CASSADGQKGLETQYF. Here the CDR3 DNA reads TGTGCCAGCAGTGCTGACGGGCAAAAGGGTTTGGAGACCCAGTACTTC.

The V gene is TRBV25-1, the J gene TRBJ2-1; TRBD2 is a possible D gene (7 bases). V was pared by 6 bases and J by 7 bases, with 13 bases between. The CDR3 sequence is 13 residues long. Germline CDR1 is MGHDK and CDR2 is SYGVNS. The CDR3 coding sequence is TGTGCCAGCAGACCGGGGGGCGGGAATGAGCAGTTCTTC. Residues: CASRPGGGNEQFF.

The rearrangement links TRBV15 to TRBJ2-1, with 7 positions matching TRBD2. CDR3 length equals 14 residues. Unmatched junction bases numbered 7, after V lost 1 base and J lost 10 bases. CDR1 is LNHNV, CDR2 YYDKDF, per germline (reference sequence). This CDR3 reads CATSRGFAGDEQFF. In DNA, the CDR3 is TGTGCCACCAGCAGAGGCTTCGCGGGAGACGAGCAGTTCTTC.

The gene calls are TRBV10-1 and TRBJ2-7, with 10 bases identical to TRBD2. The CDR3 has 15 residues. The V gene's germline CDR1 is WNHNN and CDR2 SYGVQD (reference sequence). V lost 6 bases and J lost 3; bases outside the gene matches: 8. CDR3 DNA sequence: TGCGCCAGCAGCTCATGGACTAGCGGAAACTACGAGCAGTACTTC. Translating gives CASSSWTSGNYEQYF.

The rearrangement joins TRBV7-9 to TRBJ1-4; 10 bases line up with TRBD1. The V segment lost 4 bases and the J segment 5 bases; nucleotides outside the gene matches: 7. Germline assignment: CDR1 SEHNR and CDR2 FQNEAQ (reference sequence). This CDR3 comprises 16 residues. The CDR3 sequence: CASSSGTGVGNEKLFF. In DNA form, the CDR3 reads TGTGCCAGCAGCTCCGGGACAGGGGTTGGAAATGAAAAACTGTTTTTT.

The CDR3 region is CASSRQVGQTEQYF. In nucleotides, the CDR3 is TGCGCCAGCAGTCGACAAGTCGGACAGACCGAGCAGTACTTC. The chain employs TRBV4-1 and TRBJ2-7, with D possibly matching TRBD1 (6 bases). The ends were cut back, 6 bases at V and 6 bases at J, with 18 bases in the middle. Germline CDR1 and CDR2: MGHRA and YSYEKL. This CDR3 contains 14 residues.

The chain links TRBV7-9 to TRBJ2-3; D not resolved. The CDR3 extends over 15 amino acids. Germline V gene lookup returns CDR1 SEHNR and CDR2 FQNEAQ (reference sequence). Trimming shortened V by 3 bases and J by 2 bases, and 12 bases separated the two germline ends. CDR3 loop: CASSLASGSTDTQYF. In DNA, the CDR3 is TGTGCCAGCAGCTTGGCTTCGGGTTCCACAGATACGCAGTATTTT.